Below, 27 T cell receptor beta chains from the same sample are listed, as sequenced in a study of T cells in women clearing cervical HPV infection. Profiled with immunoSEQ multiplex PCR; TCRdb holds only in-frame clones, not every one. The sample data list tens of thousands of clones. Sequencing used blood buffy coat. The source is a woman between 18 and 70 years old with a cervical HPV16 infection that either progressed to CIN3+ or cleared (not recorded which).

In the case of this clone: The read ends 3 residues early relative to the CDR3; the germline J gene fills the gap. The rearrangement uses TRBV20-1 and TRBJ2-3; a weak D match, TRBD2 (6 bases). Germline CDR1 reads DFQATT; CDR2 reads SNEGSKA (reference sequence). V lost 0 bases and J lost 0, with 13 bases in between. The length of the CDR3 is 16 residues. Here the CDR3 reads CSARDPRGLSTDTQYF. The part of the CDR3 DNA that was read is TGCAGTGCTAGAGATCCCCGGGGACTCAGCACAGATACG.

For this clone: The read gets to within 3 residues of the CDR3 end, and the germline J gene fills in the rest. The chain has TRBV19 and TRBJ1-5; a possible D gene is TRBD1 (5 bases). CDR3 length: 15 residues. Trimming shortened V by 5 bases and J by 4 bases, and 15 bases separated the two germline ends. Germline V lookup: CDR1 LNHDA, CDR2 SQIVND (reference sequence). Partial CDR3 DNA: TGTGCCAGTAGTGCCCTCGGGGGGGGGAATCAGCCC. Amino acid sequence: CASSALGGGNQP. The whole CDR3 is CASSALGGGNQPQHF.

Turning to this clone: The CDR3 end is not reached by the read, which stops 3 residues before it; the germline J gene fills it in. The V gene is TRBV5-1, the J gene TRBJ1-2, with a weak D call TRBD1 (5 bases). Germline CDR1 and CDR2: SGHRS and YFSETQ. The CDR3 runs 18 residues. V was pared by 0 bases and J by 6 bases, with 24 bases between. The sequenced CDR3 bases are TGCGCCAGCAGCTTGGCGTTCGATCAGAGGGGCCGCCATGATGGC. This codes for CASSLAFDQRGRHDG. The full CDR3 is CASSLAFDQRGRHDGYTF.

Notes on this clone: The read finishes 3 residues shy of the CDR3 end, and the germline J gene is used to complete it. V usage is TRBV18 and J usage is TRBJ2-3; perhaps TRBD2 as D (5 bases). Germline CDR1 KGHSH, CDR2 LQKENI. The CDR3 has 15 amino acids. The V end was cut by 2 bases, the J end by 1 base, with 10 bases between. CDR3 amino acids: CASSPASKGTDTQYF. Incomplete CDR3 DNA: TGTGCCAGCTCACCAGCTAGCAAGGGCACAGATACG. Full variable domain (missing parts from reference TRBV18 and TRBJ2-3): NAGVMQNPRHLVRRRGQEARLRCSPMKGHSHVYWYRQLPEEGLKFMVYLQKENIIDESGMPKERFSAEFPKEGPSILRIQQVVRGDSAAYFCASSPASKGTDTQYFGPGTRLTVL.

The CDR3 DNA, read in part, is TGTGCCAGCATGCAGGCGGGGGAGGTCAACTATGGC. Protein sequence: CASMQAGEVNYG. From start to end, the CDR3 is CASMQAGEVNYGYTF. This chain links TRBV5-6 with TRBJ1-2, with D tentatively TRBD1 (5 bases). With the read ending 3 residues before the CDR3 end, the germline J gene is used to fill in that end. The CDR3 consists of 15 residues. Trimming left V 6 bases short and J 2 bases short, with 17 bases between. Germline lookup yields CDR1 SGHDT and CDR2 YYEEEE.

Regarding this clone: The CDR3 end lies 3 residues beyond the end of the read and is filled in from the germline J gene. The rearrangement links TRBV2 to TRBJ2-7, with TRBD2 matching over 9 bases. The germline gives CDR1 SNHLY, CDR2 FYNNEI. This CDR3 comprises 15 residues. J was trimmed by 2 bases and V by 6 bases; bases with no gene match: 8. CDR3 bases read: TGTGCCAGCAGGGCACTAGCGGGTGCCGCCTACGAG. Translated: CASRALAGAAYE. The whole CDR3 reads CASRALAGAAYEQYF. Variable domain in full (rest from reference TRBV2 and TRBJ2-7): EPEVTQTPSHQVTQMGQEVILRCVPISNHLYFYWYRQILGQKVEFLVSFYNNEISEKSEIFDDQFSVERPDGSNFTLKIRSTKLEDSAMYFCASRALAGAAYEQYFGPGTRLTVT.

About this clone itself: The CDR3 end lies 3 residues beyond the end of the read and is filled in from the germline J gene. This chain uses TRBV19 with TRBJ1-5; the match to TRBD1 covers 11 bases. The junction had 7 bases not matched to a gene; V was cut back by 9 bases and J by 0 bases. CDR1 and CDR2 (germline): LNHDA, SQIVND (reference sequence). The CDR3 contains 16 residues. CDR3 DNA, as far as it was read: TGTGCCAGCGTGGACAGGGGGCTTTATAGCAATCAGCCC. It encodes CASVDRGLYSNQP. The full CDR3 is CASVDRGLYSNQPQHF.

Points on this clone: The read ends 3 residues early relative to the CDR3; the germline J gene fills the gap. This chain links TRBV7-9 with TRBJ1-2, with D hard to call. Per the germline V gene, CDR1 is SEHNR and CDR2 is FQNEAQ (reference sequence). This CDR3 comprises 13 residues. The CDR3 region is CASSLEIRYDYTF. CDR3 DNA (partial): TGTGCCAGCAGCTTAGAAATAAGGTACGAC.

This clone ranks as medium-sized in terms of frequency. Incomplete CDR3 DNA: TGTGCCAGCTCACCACCGGCTGTGAGGGAG. Translation gives CASSPPAVRE. The entire CDR3 is CASSPPAVRELFF. V and J are TRBV18 and TRBJ2-2, with D unclear. The CDR3 end is not reached by the read, which stops 3 residues before it; the germline J gene fills it in. The CDR3 spans 13 residues. The germline CDR1 and CDR2 sequences are KGHSH and LQKENI. Trimming pared 0 bases from V and 9 bases from J, leaving 8 bases between.

With regard to this clone: The read terminates 3 residues ahead of where the CDR3 ends, so the germline J gene completes it. V usage is TRBV5-1 and J usage is TRBJ2-7; no clear D gene. CDR3 length: 14 residues. V lost 0 bases, J lost 2 bases, and 9 bases lay in between. Germline values: CDR1 SGHRS, CDR2 YFSETQ. The CDR3 DNA, read in part, is TGCGCCAGCAGCTTGGCGACTGTCCCCTACGAG. Translation: CASSLATVPYE. The whole CDR3 sequence is CASSLATVPYEQYF.

Turning to this clone: The read terminates 3 residues before the CDR3 end, so the remaining end is supplied by the germline J gene. The V gene is TRBV6-2 or TRBV6-3, the J gene TRBJ1-5; TRBD1 is a possible D gene (5 bases). V lost 0 bases to trimming and J lost 2 bases, with 8 bases between them. Germline-derived CDR1 and CDR2 are MNHEY and SVGEGT. The CDR3 length is 15 residues. Here the CDR3 reads CASSYSGQGNQPQHF. The CDR3 DNA, read in part, is TGTGCCAGCAGTTACTCGGGGCAAGGCAATCAGCCC.

Comments on this clone: Coverage ceases 3 residues before the CDR3 finishes, and the germline J gene fills in the end. The J gene is TRBJ1-5, the V gene TRBV30; TRBD1 might be the D (6 bases). Germline assignment: CDR1 GTSNPN and CDR2 SVGIG (reference sequence). There are 16 residues in the CDR3. The V end was cut by 0 bases, the J end by 6 bases, with 18 bases between. The CDR3 bases that were read are TGTGCCTGGAGTGTACAGGGTCGGCCCTACGGTCAGCCC. Translation: CAWSVQGRPYGQP. The entire CDR3 reads CAWSVQGRPYGQPQHF.

Concerning this clone itself: The CDR3 is cut off 3 residues early in the read; its end comes from the germline J gene. This sequence joins TRBV30 and TRBJ1-4; no definite D call. Germline lookup yields CDR1 GTSNPN and CDR2 SVGIG (reference sequence). V was trimmed by 5 bases and J by 7 bases, leaving 14 bases between them. This CDR3 region has 13 residues. The part of the CDR3 DNA that was read is TGTGCCTGGGACCCGAACAAGGGTGAAAAA. Translation gives CAWDPNKGEK. The whole CDR3 region reads CAWDPNKGEKLFF.

The chain's CDR3 is CASSIFAGGRETQYF. The part of the CDR3 DNA that was read is TGTGCCAGTAGTATATTTGCGGGGGGACGGGAGACC. The gene calls are TRBV19 and TRBJ2-5, with TRBD2 identical over 8 bases. The CDR3 extends 3 residues past the end of the read, so its final part is completed from the germline J gene. The CDR3 is 15 amino acids. Germline trimming cut 2 bases from V and 5 bases from J; bases unmatched to any gene: 7. Per the germline V gene, CDR1 is LNHDA and CDR2 is SQIVND (reference sequence).

Comments on this clone: The read stops 3 residues short of the end of the CDR3; the missing end is completed from the germline J gene. The chain links TRBV11-1 to TRBJ2-1; 13 bases fit TRBD2. CDR1 is SGHAT and CDR2 is FQDESV in the germline V gene (reference sequence). The J segment lost 7 bases and the V segment lost 1 base, leaving 1 base of the junction unmatched. The CDR3 spans 15 residues. The DNA read from the CDR3 is TGTGCCAGCAGCTTAGGGACTAGCGGGGGAAATGAG. Translated: CASSLGTSGGNE. The entire CDR3 protein reads CASSLGTSGGNEQFF.

A remark on this clone: Read sequence stops 3 residues before the CDR3 end, and the germline J gene provides the missing end. The chain recombines TRBV20-1 with TRBJ2-3, with a possible D match to TRBD2 (6 bases). The V gene's germline CDR1 is DFQATT and CDR2 SNEGSKA (reference sequence). The CDR3 is made up of 12 amino acids. CDR3 protein: CSARMGLATQYF. The DNA read from the CDR3 is TGCAGTGCTAGAATGGGACTGGCGACG.

With regard to this clone: The read halts 3 residues ahead of the CDR3 end, with the missing end drawn from the germline J gene. The chain uses TRBV7-2 and TRBJ2-3, with D unresolved. Germline values: CDR1 SGHTA, CDR2 FQGNSA. Trimming took 2 bases from V and 1 from J, leaving 7 bases between them. The CDR3 is 14 residues long. The CDR3 bases that were read are TGTGCCAGCAGCTTAAACTCCCGCACAGATACG. Its translation: CASSLNSRTDT. The full CDR3 protein reads CASSLNSRTDTQYF.

Concerning this clone itself: The read is 3 residues too short to cover the CDR3 end, so that end is filled in from the germline J gene. The rearrangement uses TRBV19 and TRBJ2-4, with D possibly being TRBD2 (6 bases). The length of the CDR3 is 14 residues. Germline V gives CDR1 LNHDA, CDR2 SQIVND (reference sequence). V lost 2 bases and J lost 7, with 12 bases in between. CDR3 in amino acids: CASSIHGGLNIQYF. The covered CDR3 bases are TGTGCCAGTAGTATACACGGGGGTCTGAACATT.

With respect to this clone: The CDR3 is cut off 3 residues early in the read; its end comes from the germline J gene. The rearrangement uses TRBV2 and TRBJ1-1, with D perhaps matching TRBD1 (5 bases). V lost 10 bases and J 5 bases, leaving 14 bases between the germline ends. Germline loops: CDR1 SNHLY, CDR2 FYNNEI. CDR3 length: 12 residues. The CDR3 sequence is CATHRSGTEAFF. CDR3 DNA, as far as it was read: TGTGCCACCCACCGCTCAGGGACTGAA.

As concerns this clone: The missing CDR3 end, 3 residues past where the read stops, is filled in from the germline J gene. The chain recombines TRBV7-9 with TRBJ1-1; D ambiguous. CDR3 length: 13 amino acids. The germline CDR1 and CDR2 sequences are SEHNR and FQNEAQ (reference sequence). CDR3 DNA, as far as it was read: TGTGCCAGCAGCTTAGGTCAGGCCCTTAGG. It is translated as CASSLGQALR. The whole CDR3 protein is CASSLGQALRAFF.

As concerns this clone: The sequence runs out 3 residues before the end of the CDR3; the remainder is reconstructed from the germline J gene. The same CDR3 is also encoded by other DNA sequences in this sample. V gene TRBV7-2 combines with J gene TRBJ1-2, with D possibly being TRBD1 (5 bases). Germline CDR1 reads SGHTA; CDR2 reads FQGNSA. The CDR3 consists of 13 residues. The covered CDR3 bases are TGTGCCAGCAGCTTAGTGTCACAGGTCTGC. This gives the protein CASSLVSQVC. The entire CDR3 protein reads CASSLVSQVCYTF.

To note about this clone: The observed sequence ends 3 residues before the CDR3 terminus, with the missing tail filled in from the germline J gene. This chain joins TRBV20-1 and TRBJ2-5, with D unresolved. Looked up from germline, CDR1 is DFQATT and CDR2 is SNEGSKA (reference sequence). The CDR3 runs 12 residues. Trimming took off 2 bases at V and 3 bases at J, with 7 bases between the two ends. The sequenced part of the CDR3 DNA is TGCAGTGCTAGACCCAGGAAAGAGACC. It codes for CSARPRKET. From start to end, the CDR3 is CSARPRKETQYF.

Worth noting for this clone: The CDR3 end falls 3 residues outside the read, so it is completed with the germline J gene. The rearrangement uses TRBV19 and TRBJ2-7, with TRBD1 matching over 10 bases. The CDR3 covers 14 residues. Germline CDR1 LNHDA, CDR2 SQIVND (reference sequence). J was trimmed by 4 bases and V by 5 bases; bases with no gene match: 5. The CDR3 bases that were read are TGTGCCAGTAGTCCTGGGACAGGGGCGTACGAG. Translated: CASSPGTGAYE. The entire CDR3 is CASSPGTGAYEQYF.

A word on this clone: The sequenced fragment ends 3 residues before the CDR3 boundary, so the rest is inferred from the germline J gene. The V and J genes are TRBV29-1 and TRBJ1-3; no firm D call. Germline V gene sequence: CDR1 SQVTM, CDR2 ANQGSEA. The CDR3 consists of 11 residues. V gave up 8 bases and J gave up 0 bases, with 5 bases separating them. The CDR3: CSYLSGNTIYF. The covered CDR3 bases are TGCAGCTATCTCTCTGGAAACACC.

A note on this clone: The read halts 3 residues ahead of the CDR3 end, with the missing end drawn from the germline J gene. This rearrangement joins TRBV20-1 to TRBJ2-3, with 11 bases aligning to TRBD2. CDR1 and CDR2 from the germline V gene are DFQATT and SNEGSKA (reference sequence). The trim removed 4 bases at V and 3 bases at J, leaving 3 bases unmatched. The CDR3 contains 14 residues. The chain's CDR3 is CSANLAGGTDTQYF. CDR3 bases read: TGCAGTGCTAACCTAGCGGGGGGAACAGATACG.

As for this clone: The CDR3 goes on 3 residues after the read ends, and that part is filled in from the germline J gene. V is TRBV20-1 and J is TRBJ1-4, with 12 bases that match TRBD1. The V gene end was trimmed by 0 bases and the J gene end by 8 bases; junction bases not matched to a gene: 7. Germline CDR1 and CDR2: DFQATT and SNEGSKA (reference sequence). CDR3 length: 16 amino acids. CDR3 bases read: TGCAGTGCTAGAGATCGGGGACAGGGGGCAGGGGAAAAA. Amino acid sequence: CSARDRGQGAGEK. The complete CDR3 sequence is CSARDRGQGAGEKLFF.

As regards this clone: From the germline J gene comes the end of the CDR3, since the read stops 3 residues before it. The J gene is TRBJ2-3, the V gene TRBV15, with D unclear. V was shortened by 0 bases and J by 6 bases, with 7 bases between the two germline ends. Germline V gene sequence: CDR1 LNHNV, CDR2 YYDKDF (reference sequence). This CDR3 spans 13 amino acids. The CDR3 DNA, read in part, is TGTGCCACCAGCAGAGATGTAAGCGATACG. Translated: CATSRDVSDT. The CDR3 in full is CATSRDVSDTQYF.